This T cell receptor (beta chain) stems from a study of shared clonotypes between healthy human individuals. Whole-study context: Per-donor plates numbered three CD4 naive, three CD4 memory, two CD8 naive and one CD8 memory.

J gave up 3 bases and V 3 bases, and 6 bases lay outside the gene matches. CDR1 and CDR2 (germline): SGHDT, YYEEEE. The CDR3 is 15 residues long. Naivety among CD8 cells was defined by CD45RO negativity and positive CCR7 selection, thereby excluding terminally differentiated effector memory CD45RA+ cells. Sequencing was performed with immunoSEQ multiplex PCR; in TCRdb, only in-frame clones are kept and a portion is missing. The repertoire holds 2 million to 2.5 million clones, with more than 85% as singletons. The study's findings and limits: Naive CD4 clonotypes overlapped across a few donors at roughly 5%.

Remarks on this clone: The antigen is undetermined.

The clonotype originates from a young man in good health. Some clones in this sample may be carry-over from other donors' samples. The sample consisted of naive CD8+ T cells from PBMCs. V is TRBV5-6 and J is TRBJ2-3; 8 nucleotides line up with TRBD1. This CDR3 is CASSWRTGRTDTQYF. As DNA, the CDR3 is TGTGCCAGCAGCTGGAGGACAGGGAGGACAGATACGCAGTATTTT.